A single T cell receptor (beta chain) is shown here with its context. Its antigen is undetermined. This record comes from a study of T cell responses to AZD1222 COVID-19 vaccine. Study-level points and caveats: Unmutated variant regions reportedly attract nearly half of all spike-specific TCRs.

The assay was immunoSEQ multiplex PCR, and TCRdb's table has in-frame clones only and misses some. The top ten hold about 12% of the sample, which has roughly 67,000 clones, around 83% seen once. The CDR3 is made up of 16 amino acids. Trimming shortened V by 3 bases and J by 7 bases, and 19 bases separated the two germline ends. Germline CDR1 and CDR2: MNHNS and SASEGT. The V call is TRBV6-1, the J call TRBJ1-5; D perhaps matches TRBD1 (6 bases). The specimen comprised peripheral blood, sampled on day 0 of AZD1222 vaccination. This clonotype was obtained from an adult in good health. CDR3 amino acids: CASSEVGGAGWQPQHF. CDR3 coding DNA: TGTGCCAGCAGTGAGGTGGGGGGCGCGGGGTGGCAGCCCCAGCATTTT.